This entry features one T cell receptor beta chain sequence. Its target is not known. The sample comes from a study of immune evolution from preneoplasia to lung adenocarcinoma. Study outcomes and limitations: Normal lung had the highest top T cell clone frequencies.

V gave up 4 bases and J gave up 6 bases, with 13 bases separating them. Germline CDR1 reads SGHRS; CDR2 reads YFSETQ. The CDR3 runs to 14 residues. The method was immunoSEQ multiplex PCR; TCRdb's version includes in-frame clones alone and lacks a portion of them. In the table there are several thousand clones, roughly 85% of which are singletons. Patients had resection in Japan or China between about 2014 and 2018. After pathologic assessment, macro-dissection selected premalignant or tumor cells for extraction. Specimen: FFPE minimally invasive lung adenocarcinoma tissue. The chain couples TRBV5-1 to TRBJ2-2; D is uncertain. The source of this sequence is a person aged 65 to 85 with lung adenocarcinoma. This chain's CDR3 is CASSPILGAGELFF. The DNA of the CDR3 is TGCGCCAGCAGCCCAATATTGGGCGCCGGGGAGCTGTTTTTT.